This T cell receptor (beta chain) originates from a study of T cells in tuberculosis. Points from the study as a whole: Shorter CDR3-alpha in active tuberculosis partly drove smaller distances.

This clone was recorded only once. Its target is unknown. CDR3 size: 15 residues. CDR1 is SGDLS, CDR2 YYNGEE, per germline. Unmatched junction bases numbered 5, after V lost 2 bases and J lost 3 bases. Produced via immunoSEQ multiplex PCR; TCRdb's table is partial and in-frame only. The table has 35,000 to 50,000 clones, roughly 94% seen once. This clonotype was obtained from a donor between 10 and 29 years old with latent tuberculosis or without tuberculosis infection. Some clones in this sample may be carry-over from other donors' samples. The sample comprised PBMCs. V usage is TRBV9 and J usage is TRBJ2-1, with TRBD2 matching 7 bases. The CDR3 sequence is CASSVGGRDYNEQFF. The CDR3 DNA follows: TGTGCCAGCAGCGTTGGAGGGAGGGACTACAATGAGCAGTTCTTC.